This record concerns one T cell receptor (beta chain) sequence. The data were taken from a study of blood T cells in healthy people across ages. The CDR3 runs 15 residues. Per germline, CDR1 SNHLY and CDR2 FYNNEI. Trimming took 4 bases from V and 7 from J, leaving 17 bases between them. Using a J-beta primer mix together with a sample-barcoded 5' primer, a second PCR was run for about 6 to 12 cycles. MiXCR, run by TCRdb on the 5' RACE reads, gives a single entry per CDR3 protein. Of some 1.5 million distinct CDR3 sequences listed, under 30% are singletons. The receptor's source is a woman aged 25 to 39 in good health. Sequencing used blood. V usage is TRBV2 and J usage is TRBJ2-4; tentatively, D is TRBD1 or TRBD2 (5 bases each). The CDR3 spells CASSARGLDKNIQYF. CDR3 nucleotide sequence: TGTGCCAGCAGTGCGAGGGGCTTGGACAAGAACATTCAGTACTTC.